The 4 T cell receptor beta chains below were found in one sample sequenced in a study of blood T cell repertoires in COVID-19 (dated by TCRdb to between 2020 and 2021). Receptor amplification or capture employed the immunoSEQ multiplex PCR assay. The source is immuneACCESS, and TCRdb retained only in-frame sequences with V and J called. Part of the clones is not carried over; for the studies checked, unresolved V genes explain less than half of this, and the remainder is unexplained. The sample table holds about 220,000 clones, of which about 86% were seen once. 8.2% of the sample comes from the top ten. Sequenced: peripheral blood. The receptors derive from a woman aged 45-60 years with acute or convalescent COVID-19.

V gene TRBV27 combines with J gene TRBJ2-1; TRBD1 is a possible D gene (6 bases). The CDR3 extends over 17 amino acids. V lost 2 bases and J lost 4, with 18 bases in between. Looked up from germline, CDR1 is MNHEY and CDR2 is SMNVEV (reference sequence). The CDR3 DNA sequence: TGTGCCAGCAGTTTACGCCCAACCGGGACAAGATACAATGAGCAGTTCTTC. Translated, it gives CASSLRPTGTRYNEQFF.

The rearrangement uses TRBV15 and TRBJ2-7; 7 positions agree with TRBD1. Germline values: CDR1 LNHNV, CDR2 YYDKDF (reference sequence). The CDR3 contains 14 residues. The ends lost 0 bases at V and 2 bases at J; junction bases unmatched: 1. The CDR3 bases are TGTGCCACCAGCAGAGACCAGGGGGCCTACGAGCAGTACTTC. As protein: CATSRDQGAYEQYF.

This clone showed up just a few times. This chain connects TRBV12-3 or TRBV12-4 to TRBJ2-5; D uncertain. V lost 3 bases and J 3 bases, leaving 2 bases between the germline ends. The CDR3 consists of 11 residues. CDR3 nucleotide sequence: TGTGCCAGCAGTTTTAAAGAGACCCAGTACTTC. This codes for CASSFKETQYF.

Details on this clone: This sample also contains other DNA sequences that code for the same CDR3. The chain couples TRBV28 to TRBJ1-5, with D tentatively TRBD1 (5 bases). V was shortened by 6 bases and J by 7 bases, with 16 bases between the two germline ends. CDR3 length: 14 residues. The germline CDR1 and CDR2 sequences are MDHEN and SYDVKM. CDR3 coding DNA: TGTGCCAGCAGCCTAGGGCAGGGAGGCCAGCCCCAGCATTTT. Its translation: CASSLGQGGQPQHF.